This TCR beta chain appears in the sequencing data of a study of T-cell reconstitution after alpha-beta-depleted transplantation in children. A library of TCRbeta sequences, prepared with unique molecular identifiers, was generated. Using its own MiXCR run on the PCR reads, TCRdb lists one record per CDR3 protein. The sample holds roughly 400,000 distinct CDR3 sequences; over 40% are singletons and the top ten take approximately 30%. The ends were cut back, 1 base at V and 3 bases at J, with 16 bases in the middle. Germline values: CDR1 SGHTA, CDR2 FQGNSA. The CDR3 loop spans 16 amino acids. The receptor's source is a girl aged 2 to 9 with aplastic anemia, due to receive a stem cell transplant. V gene TRBV7-2 combines with J gene TRBJ2-7; D may match TRBD1 or TRBD2 (5 bases each). The sample consisted of PBMCs, taken before TCRalphabeta/CD19-depleted stem cell transplant. CDR3 sequence reads: CASSLGGTLGVYEQYF. CDR3 coding DNA: TGTGCCAGCAGCTTAGGGGGGACCCTGGGGGTCTACGAGCAGTACTTC.